This T cell receptor (beta chain) is from a study of shared clonotypes between healthy human individuals (TCRdb year 2020). Context from the whole study: The cohort comprised a couple of women and a few men aged 18 to 49 years. Per donor, three plates each were used for CD4 naive and CD4 memory, two for CD8 naive, and one for CD8 memory. Blood TCR repertoires of a handful of healthy adults were deeply sequenced to estimate repertoire size and the extent of clonotype sharing between individuals. To increase sequencing depth and limit assay-specific biases, different laboratories used diverse techniques to prepare libraries and sequence TCR repertoires. Per donor, leukapheresis produced somewhere between about 0.94 and 9.5 billion PBMCs. Study-wide conclusions, independent of this receptor: Only blood was sampled, and tissue TCR repertoires likely differ from those in blood. Even with the large sequencing depth, rarefaction of the sorted-subset datasets indicated that sequencing was incomplete. Estimated clonotype richness was generally larger for naive than for memory subsets. Pairwise subsampling indicated that sequencing depth was expected to affect the degree of clonotype sharing among donors. The small number of donors limited the genetic and exposure-history diversity represented. Compared with non-shared clonotypes, clonotypes shared by all four sorted-subset donors had higher generation probabilities. Approximately 5% of naive CD4, 3.5% of naive CD8, about 2.4% of memory CD4, and around 0.4% of memory CD8 clonotypes were shared across several donors.

CD8 naive samples consisted of CD45RO-negative cells that were positively selected for CCR7, yielding a CD45RA+CCR7+ population without TemRA cells. Healthy HIV-negative adults with no recently reported acute infections or vaccinations were included as donors. Only Caucasian adults living in Nashville, Tennessee, USA were represented among the donors. Blood was obtained by leukapheresis, after which PBMCs were separated by Ficoll-Histopaque density gradient centrifugation and cryopreserved in liquid nitrogen vapor phase. Analytical flow cytometry was used to check the purity and quantity of every magnetically sorted T cell population. Genomic DNA was isolated from each sorted fraction and quantified by UV absorbance on a Nanodrop 2000c. V is pared back by 6 bases and J by 3 bases, with 15 bases lying between the germline termini. From the cysteine up to the phenylalanine, the CDR3 has a length of 14 residues. The CDR3 DNA has 42 bases and is translated from base 1. CDR1 is given as MNHEY and CDR2 as SVGAGI, both from the germline V gene.

Turning to this clone: Its antigen specificity is not known. Qualities for individual bases were not recorded, and no much larger clone is one base off.

Using the deep immunoSEQ assay, multiplex PCR amplified TCR CDR3 regions from genomic DNA. Genomic DNA extracted from each cell subset was distributed evenly over all wells of several immunoSEQ 96-well plates, and each plate served as one replicate. For sorted subsets, around 0.2 ug of genomic DNA, equivalent to some 33,000 T cell genomes, went into each replicate PCR. Purified libraries were measured with a Qubit 3.0 fluorometer, size-checked on a Bioanalyzer 2100, and measured again with the KAPA Library Quantification kit. A separate single-read 150-cycle Illumina NextSeq 550 flow cell was used to sequence each immunoSEQ 96-well plate. In the source study's methods: Because the immunoSEQ output held only junctional sequences and lacked quality scores, the filtering could not match the filtering applied to full-length reads. To assign V/J genes and CDR3, sequences were annotated against IMGT germline references using PyIR, a Python wrapper for IgBLAST v1.9. Reads were removed for weak V/J assignments (E-value above 1e-6), missing CDR3, stop codons, out-of-frame junctions, or ambiguous translated residues. A V3J clonotype was defined by an identical inferred V gene, J gene, and CDR3 amino acid sequence. Percentage overlap between repertoires was calculated by dividing the number of shared unique clonotypes by the size of the smaller repertoire. Richness of each repertoire was evaluated using RTK rarefaction, the Chao1 estimator, and Recon v2.1 estimates of unobserved clonotypes. Generation probabilities for all TCRbeta clonotypes obtained by the gDNA method from four donors were computed using OLGA. TCRdb took over this immuneACCESS table, retaining in-frame rearrangements with V and J assigned. Such tables are incomplete; in checked studies, under half of the missing clones stem from an unresolved V gene, and the remainder is unexplained. V and J calls and clone size are as listed in that table; D and trimming were resolved from the DNA. Across this sample there are around 2,000,000 clones, with around 93% seen only once. Approximately 1.7% of the sample goes to the ten largest clones.

The sample comprised naive CD8+ T cells from PBMCs. Taken with the paper, the label for cell subset or site translates to: CD45RA+CCR7+. This sequence uses TRBV6-5 and TRBJ2-7; a weak D assignment points to TRBD1 (6 bases agree). This clonotype was obtained from a young man in good health. Some clones in this sample may be carry-over from other donors' samples. The DNA is TGTGCCAGCAGCATGACAGGCCCCGGCTACGAGCAGTACTTC. It codes for CASSMTGPGYEQYF.